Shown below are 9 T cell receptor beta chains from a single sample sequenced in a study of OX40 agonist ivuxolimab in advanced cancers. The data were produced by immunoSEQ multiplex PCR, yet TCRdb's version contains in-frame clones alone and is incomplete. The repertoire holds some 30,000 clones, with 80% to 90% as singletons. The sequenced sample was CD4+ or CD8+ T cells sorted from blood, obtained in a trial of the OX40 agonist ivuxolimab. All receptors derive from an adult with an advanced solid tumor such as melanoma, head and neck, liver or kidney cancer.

CDR3 sequence (DNA): TGCGCCAGCAGCACAGGGGCGACTAATGAAAAACTGTTTTTT. As protein: CASSTGATNEKLFF. The rearrangement uses TRBV10-1 and TRBJ1-4, with 7 positions matching TRBD1. The CDR3 totals 14 residues. The V segment lost 6 bases and the J segment 2 bases; nucleotides outside the gene matches: 3. Germline CDR1 WNHNN, CDR2 SYGVQD (reference sequence).

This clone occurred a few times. Here the CDR3 DNA reads TGTGCCAGCGCCAGGGGGCTACGAGAGACCCAGTACTTC. It is translated as CASARGLRETQYF. The chain links TRBV19 to TRBJ2-5; 8 nucleotides agree with TRBD1. J gave up 4 bases and V 9 bases, and 7 bases lay outside the gene matches. This CDR3 has 13 residues. CDR1 and CDR2 (germline): LNHDA, SQIVND (reference sequence).

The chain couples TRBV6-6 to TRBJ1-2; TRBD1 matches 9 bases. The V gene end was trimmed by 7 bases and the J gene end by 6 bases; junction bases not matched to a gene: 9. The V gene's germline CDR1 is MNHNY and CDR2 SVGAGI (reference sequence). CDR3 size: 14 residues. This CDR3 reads CASTAGTGIHGYTF. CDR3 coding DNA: TGTGCCAGCACCGCCGGGACAGGGATTCATGGCTACACCTTC.

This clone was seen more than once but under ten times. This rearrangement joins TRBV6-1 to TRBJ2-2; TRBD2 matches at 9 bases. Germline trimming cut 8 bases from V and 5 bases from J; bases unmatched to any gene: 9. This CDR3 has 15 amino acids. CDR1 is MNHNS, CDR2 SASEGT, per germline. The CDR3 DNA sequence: TGTGCCAGCCACGGGCTAGCGGGACTTACCGGGGAGCTGTTTTTT. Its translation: CASHGLAGLTGELFF.

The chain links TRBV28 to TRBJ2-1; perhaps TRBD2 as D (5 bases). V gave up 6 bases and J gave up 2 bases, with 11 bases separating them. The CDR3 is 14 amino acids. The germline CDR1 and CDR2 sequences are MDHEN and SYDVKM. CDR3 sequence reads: CASSPSGTYNEQFF. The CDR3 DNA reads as TGTGCCAGCAGCCCCAGCGGAACCTACAATGAGCAGTTCTTC.

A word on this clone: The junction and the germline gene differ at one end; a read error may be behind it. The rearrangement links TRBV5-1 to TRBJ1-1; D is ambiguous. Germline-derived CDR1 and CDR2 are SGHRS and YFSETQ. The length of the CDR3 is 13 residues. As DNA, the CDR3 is TGCGCCAGCAGCTTGTTGCAGAACCCTGAAGCTTTCTTT. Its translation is CASSLLQNPEAFF.

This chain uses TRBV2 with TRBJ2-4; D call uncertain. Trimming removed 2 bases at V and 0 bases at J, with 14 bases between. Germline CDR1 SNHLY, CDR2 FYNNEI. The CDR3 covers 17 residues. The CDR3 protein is CASSELGGLLAKNIQYF. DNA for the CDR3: TGTGCCAGCAGTGAACTGGGCGGCCTACTAGCCAAAAACATTCAGTACTTC.

The CDR3 DNA is TGTGCCAGCAGCCGCTATAACTATGGCTACACCTTC. Its translation is CASSRYNYGYTF. The V gene is TRBV27, the J gene TRBJ1-2; D uncertain. With 6 bases removed from V and 1 base from J, the gap between germline ends came to 6 bases. The CDR3 runs 12 residues. In germline, CDR1 is MNHEY, CDR2 SMNVEV (reference sequence).

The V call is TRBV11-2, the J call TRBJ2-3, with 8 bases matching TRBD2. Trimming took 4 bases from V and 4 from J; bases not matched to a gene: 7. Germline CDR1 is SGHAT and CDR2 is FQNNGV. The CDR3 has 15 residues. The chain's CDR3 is CASSSGGGGSDTQYF. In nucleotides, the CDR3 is TGTGCCAGCAGCTCGGGAGGGGGAGGCTCAGATACGCAGTATTTT.